These 15 T cell receptor beta chains came from one sample sequenced in a study of human versus mouse CDR3 diversity and MHC coevolution. Profiling relied on immunoSEQ multiplex PCR, and the TCRdb table lists in-frame clones only, not all of them. The sample contains over 60,000 clones, around 93% of which appear only once. The material sequenced was naive CD4+ T cells from blood. Stated subset: CD45RO-negative CD62L-positive naive CD4 T cells. Every receptor here comes from a person aged 30 to 69 in good health.

The chain has TRBV19 and TRBJ1-2; possible D gene TRBD1, 6 bases. With 3 bases removed from V and 7 bases from J, the gap between germline ends came to 15 bases. Germline CDR1 LNHDA, CDR2 SQIVND (reference sequence). CDR3 length: 14 residues. The CDR3 nucleotides are TGTGCCAGTAGTATGACTGGGACAAAGGTTGGCTACACCTTC. Residues: CASSMTGTKVGYTF.

The chain is built from TRBV5-6 and TRBJ2-1, with 10 bases matching TRBD2. The V gene's germline CDR1 is SGHDT and CDR2 YYEEEE. J gave up 5 bases and V 4 bases, and 6 bases lay outside the gene matches. The CDR3 is made up of 15 amino acids. CDR3 bases: TGTGCCAGCAGCAGAGGACTAGCGGATCACAATGAGCAGTTCTTC. Amino acids: CASSRGLADHNEQFF.

This chain uses TRBV6-5 with TRBJ2-5; TRBD2 agrees at 8 bases. Germline CDR1 and CDR2: MNHEY and SVGAGI. J lost 7 bases, V lost 2 bases, and 12 bases had no gene match. The CDR3 has 16 amino acids. The CDR3 here is CASSYTGGGRGATQYF. CDR3 bases: TGTGCCAGCAGTTACACGGGGGGGGGCCGCGGAGCGACCCAGTACTTC.

The chain links TRBV5-1 to TRBJ1-2, with TRBD1 matching over 7 bases. Trimming took 5 bases from V and 4 from J; bases not matched to a gene: 8. CDR1 is SGHRS, CDR2 YFSETQ, per germline. This CDR3 spans 14 amino acids. For the CDR3, the DNA is TGCGCCAGCAGTCCAACAGGGGAGAGCTATGGCTACACCTTC. It is translated as CASSPTGESYGYTF. Together with reference TRBV5-1 and TRBJ1-2, the CDR3 gives the full variable domain: KAGVTQTPRYLIKTRGQQVTLSCSPISGHRSVSWYQQTPGQGLQFLFEYFSETQRNKGNFPGRFSGRQFSNSRSEMNVSTLELGDSALYLCASSPTGESYGYTFGSGTRLTVV.

The V gene is TRBV27, the J gene TRBJ2-4; the match to TRBD2 covers 7 bases. The CDR3 loop spans 14 amino acids. J lost 6 bases, V lost 2 bases, and 4 bases had no gene match. The germline CDR1 and CDR2 sequences are MNHEY and SMNVEV (reference sequence). The CDR3 DNA reads TGTGCCAGCAGTTTAAGTGGGGAGGGAAACATTCAGTACTTC. The encoded protein is CASSLSGEGNIQYF.

This rearrangement joins TRBV7-9 to TRBJ2-1, with 10 bases identical to TRBD1. The J segment lost 9 bases and the V segment lost 2 bases, leaving 10 bases of the junction unmatched. Germline CDR1 SEHNR, CDR2 FQNEAQ (reference sequence). The CDR3 totals 16 residues. The CDR3 region has the DNA TGTGCCAGCAGCTTAAGGGACAGGGGCGGTAATGGTGAGCAGTTCTTC. Translated: CASSLRDRGGNGEQFF.

The V gene is TRBV21-1, the J gene TRBJ2-1; no check of the table's D call, TRBD1, against the DNA was made. TRBV21-1 is labeled a pseudogene. The CDR3 loop spans 14 amino acids. Written as DNA, the CDR3 is TGTGCCAGCCCAGGGGCTTTGGGGTTGGATGAGCAGTTCTTC. Its protein is CASPGALGLDEQFF.

The J gene is TRBJ2-7, the V gene TRBV18; 7 bases match TRBD1. Germline-derived CDR1 and CDR2 are KGHSH and LQKENI. This CDR3 has 14 residues. The V segment lost 5 bases and the J segment 3 bases; nucleotides outside the gene matches: 7. CDR3 sequence (DNA): TGTGCCAGCTCATACTCCGGGACAGTCTACGAGCAGTACTTC. Protein sequence: CASSYSGTVYEQYF.

V gene TRBV29-1 combines with J gene TRBJ1-1, with a tentative D call TRBD1 (6 bases). Germline loops: CDR1 SQVTM, CDR2 ANQGSEA. V lost 7 bases and J 1 base, leaving 19 bases between the germline ends. CDR3 size: 15 residues. The CDR3 region has the DNA TGCAGCGCCTCTAACAGGGAATTACAGAACACTGAAGCTTTCTTT. Encoded protein: CSASNRELQNTEAFF. Full variable domain (outside the CDR3, taken from reference TRBV29-1 and TRBJ1-1): SAVISQKPSRDICQRGTSLTIQCQVDSQVTMMFWYRQQPGQSLTLIATANQGSEATYESGFVIDKFPISRPNLTFSTLTVSNMSPEDSSIYLCSASNRELQNTEAFFGQGTRLTVV.

The J gene is TRBJ2-3, the V gene TRBV27; 9 bases line up with TRBD2. Germline CDR1 and CDR2: MNHEY and SMNVEV (reference sequence). This CDR3 is built from 16 residues. The V segment lost 6 bases and the J segment 0 bases; nucleotides outside the gene matches: 7. CDR3 nucleotide sequence: TGTGCCAGCAGGAAGCTAGCGGGGACTAGCACAGATACGCAGTATTTT. Encoded protein: CASRKLAGTSTDTQYF.

The chain carries TRBV2 and TRBJ1-2; perhaps TRBD1 as D (5 bases). CDR3 size: 13 residues. The germline gives CDR1 SNHLY, CDR2 FYNNEI. V gave up 6 bases and J gave up 4 bases, with 12 bases separating them. The CDR3 DNA is TGTGCCAGCAGGGGGCTGGTGTCCTATGGCTACACCTTC. This encodes CASRGLVSYGYTF.

The chain links TRBV4-1 to TRBJ1-6; D is unresolved. Per the germline V gene, CDR1 is MGHRA and CDR2 is YSYEKL. The V end was cut by 4 bases, the J end by 2 bases, with 12 bases between. CDR3 length: 16 residues. Written as DNA, the CDR3 is TGCGCCAGCAGCCCTGAGCCGGGGACCTATAATTCACCCCTCCACTTT. Protein: CASSPEPGTYNSPLHF.

The chain employs TRBV18 and TRBJ2-3; D remains ambiguous. V gave up 3 bases and J gave up 0 bases, with 10 bases separating them. Per germline, CDR1 KGHSH and CDR2 LQKENI. The CDR3 is 15 amino acids. CDR3 region: CASSPFLASTDTQYF. In nucleotides, the CDR3 is TGTGCCAGCTCACCCTTCCTGGCTAGCACAGATACGCAGTATTTT.

This clone showed up just once. V and J are TRBV7-2 and TRBJ2-5, with a weak D call TRBD2 (5 bases). In germline, CDR1 is SGHTA, CDR2 FQGNSA. V lost 5 bases to trimming and J lost 3 bases, with 10 bases between them. CDR3 length: 13 amino acids. This CDR3 reads CASSTTREETQYF. CDR3 DNA: TGTGCCAGCAGCACTACTAGGGAAGAGACCCAGTACTTC.

The CDR3 nucleotides read TGCGCCAGCAGCCAACCGGGACTAGCCTACGAGCAGTACTTC. Protein: CASSQPGLAYEQYF. The chain uses TRBV4-1 and TRBJ2-7, with 8 bases that match TRBD2. J was trimmed by 2 bases and V by 2 bases; bases with no gene match: 2. This CDR3 region has 14 residues. Germline CDR1 is MGHRA and CDR2 is YSYEKL.